This T cell receptor beta chain was obtained from a study of T-cell reconstitution after alpha-beta-depleted transplantation in children. CDR1 is LGHDT and CDR2 is YNNKEL in the germline V gene (reference sequence). The CDR3 covers 13 residues. Trimming removed 2 bases from V and 14 bases from J, with 16 bases in between. Library preparation (for TCRbeta) was performed with unique molecular identifiers. TCRdb re-called the PCR reads through MiXCR, storing one row per CDR3 protein. The sample has almost 400,000 distinct CDR3 sequences, around 21% seen once; the top ten hold 3.5% to 4%. This sequence was found in a human donor who donated a stem cell graft to a child with acute myeloid leukemia. Specimen: PBMCs from the stem cell graft donor, collected from the stem cell graft. The chain joins TRBV3-1 to TRBJ2-1, with D perhaps matching TRBD1 (6 bases). This CDR3 reads CASSQTLDSWKFF. The CDR3 DNA reads TGTGCCAGCAGCCAAACCTTGGACAGTTGGAAGTTCTTC.